Each of the 18 T cell receptor beta chains below was sequenced from the same sample in a study of T cell responses to AZD1222 COVID-19 vaccine. Sequencing used immunoSEQ multiplex PCR; TCRdb keeps in-frame clones, though not all of them. This sample yields tens of thousands of clones, of which approximately 90% are seen a single time; around 2.9% belongs to the top ten. Sequences were derived from peripheral blood, sampled 28 days after the second AZD1222 dose. Every receptor here comes from an adult who received the AZD1222 COVID-19 vaccine.

The chain is built from TRBV7-6 and TRBJ2-5, with 9 bases matching TRBD2. The germline V gene encodes CDR1 SGHVS and CDR2 FNYEAQ. The CDR3 totals 15 residues. V trimming: 4 bases; J trimming: 4 bases; junction bases outside the gene matches: 7. The CDR3 sequence is CASSWSGGPGETQYF. The DNA of the CDR3 is TGTGCCAGCAGCTGGAGCGGGGGGCCGGGAGAGACCCAGTACTTC.

The chain carries TRBV29-1 and TRBJ1-1; maybe TRBD1 (5 bases). Trimming cost V 8 bases and J 1 base, with 14 bases left between them. The CDR3 sequence is 13 residues long. Looked up from germline, CDR1 is SQVTM and CDR2 is ANQGSEA. CDR3 nucleotides: TGCAGCTCCGGTGGACAACCGAACACTGAAGCTTTCTTT. This translates into CSSGGQPNTEAFF. Based on the CDR3 plus reference TRBV29-1 and TRBJ1-1, the full variable domain is SAVISQKPSRDICQRGTSLTIQCQVDSQVTMMFWYRQQPGQSLTLIATANQGSEATYESGFVIDKFPISRPNLTFSTLTVSNMSPEDSSIYLCSSGGQPNTEAFFGQGTRLTVV.

The chain employs TRBV6-2 or TRBV6-3 and TRBJ2-3; 8 bases are shared with TRBD2. V lost 6 bases to trimming and J lost 6 bases; unmatched junction nucleotides: 11. There are 15 residues in the CDR3. From germline, CDR1 is MNHEY and CDR2 SVGEGT. Here the CDR3 DNA reads TGTGCCAGCAGCCAGGTAGCGGGGACCGGGGATACGCAGTATTTT. As protein: CASSQVAGTGDTQYF.

This CDR3 reads CASSTMTEGSPLHF. The CDR3 coding sequence is TGTGCCAGCAGCACCATGACAGAGGGTTCACCCCTCCACTTT. This chain links TRBV7-3 with TRBJ1-6, with D perhaps matching TRBD1 (5 bases). This CDR3 comprises 14 residues. The germline gives CDR1 SGHTA, CDR2 FQGTGA. Trimming cost V 5 bases and J 9 bases, with 14 bases left between them.

As to this clone: Germline and junction disagree at one end, which may indicate a read error. The genes are TRBV10-1 and TRBJ2-5, with a possible D match to TRBD2 (7 bases). The CDR3 totals 15 residues. The V gene's germline CDR1 is WNHNN and CDR2 SYGVQD (reference sequence). The CDR3 DNA follows: TGCGCCAGCAGTGAAGGAGGGGGGGGTCAAGGGACCCAGTACTTC. As protein: CASSEGGGGQGTQYF.

This chain links TRBV19 with TRBJ1-5; D remains ambiguous. The V gene lost 5 bases and the J gene lost 0 bases, with 11 bases spanning the gap. The CDR3 runs 15 residues. From germline, CDR1 is LNHDA and CDR2 SQIVND (reference sequence). The CDR3 DNA is TGTGCCAGTAGTCCCCGGTCCGGTAGCAATCAGCCCCAGCATTTT. Amino acids: CASSPRSGSNQPQHF.

On this clone itself: Different DNA sequences within this sample yield the same CDR3. The chain recombines TRBV10-3 with TRBJ2-1; 10 positions match TRBD1. Trimming at V came to 0 bases and at J to 4 bases, leaving 3 bases not matched to a gene. This CDR3 has 16 amino acids. The germline V gene has CDR1 ENHRY and CDR2 SYGVKD. Here the CDR3 DNA reads TGTGCCATCAGTGAGTCCCCGGGACAGGGGTACAATGAGCAGTTCTTC. This translates into CAISESPGQGYNEQFF.

The V gene is TRBV3-1 (or the pseudogene TRBV3-2), the J gene TRBJ2-3, with D tentatively TRBD2 (5 bases). There are 15 residues in the CDR3. Trimming stripped 3 bases from V and 4 bases from J, with 14 bases between. Germline loops: CDR1 LGHDT, CDR2 YNNKEL (reference sequence). The CDR3: CASSQTGVGADTQYF. The CDR3 region has the DNA TGTGCCAGCAGCCAGACCGGGGTCGGTGCAGATACGCAGTATTTT.

In DNA, the CDR3 is TGTGCCAGCAGCCAAGATCTCCGGGGACAGGATTACAATGAGCAGTTCTTC. Translation gives CASSQDLRGQDYNEQFF. The rearrangement uses TRBV4-2 and TRBJ2-1; TRBD1 agrees at 8 bases. J lost 4 bases, V lost 0 bases, and 8 bases had no gene match. This CDR3 is 17 amino acids long. Per germline, CDR1 LGHNA and CDR2 YNFKEQ.

V usage is TRBV7-7 and J usage is TRBJ2-1; D is unresolved. CDR1 is SSHAT and CDR2 is FNYEAQ in the germline V gene (reference sequence). This CDR3 comprises 14 residues. V was pared by 1 base and J by 7 bases, with 11 bases between. This chain's CDR3 is CASSLDGSKNEQFF. The CDR3 DNA reads TGTGCCAGCAGCTTAGATGGGTCGAAAAATGAGCAGTTCTTC.

J is TRBJ1-1 and V is TRBV3-1 (or the pseudogene TRBV3-2), with TRBD1 as a possible D gene (5 bases). Trimming stripped 3 bases from V and 4 bases from J, with 12 bases between. This CDR3 region has 14 residues. The germline CDR1 and CDR2 sequences are LGHDT and YNNKEL (reference sequence). As DNA, the CDR3 is TGTGCCAGCAGCCAGCCAGGGTATAGCACTGAAGCTTTCTTT. Translating it yields CASSQPGYSTEAFF.

The genes are TRBV19 and TRBJ2-1; possible D gene TRBD1, 6 bases. The CDR3 runs to 15 residues. Per the germline V gene, CDR1 is LNHDA and CDR2 is SQIVND (reference sequence). V shed 8 bases and J shed 6 bases, with 20 bases lying between them. The CDR3 loop reads CASRDTGKGINEQFF. The CDR3 DNA is TGTGCCAGTCGCGATACAGGGAAGGGCATCAATGAGCAGTTCTTC.

V is TRBV4-1 and J is TRBJ1-2; TRBD1 is a possible D gene (6 bases). The CDR3 covers 16 residues. The germline gives CDR1 MGHRA, CDR2 YSYEKL. V was trimmed by 1 base and J by 6 bases, leaving 18 bases between them. The CDR3 is CASSQGATGSMDGYTF. The CDR3 bases are TGCGCCAGCAGCCAAGGAGCGACAGGTTCGATGGATGGCTACACCTTC.

The chain employs TRBV28 and TRBJ2-7; D is perhaps TRBD1 (6 bases). The CDR3 sequence is 14 residues long. Germline V gives CDR1 MDHEN, CDR2 SYDVKM. The ends were cut back, 6 bases at V and 2 bases at J, with 14 bases in the middle. The CDR3 here is CASRTSGTTYEQYF. In nucleotides, the CDR3 is TGTGCCAGCAGGACCTCCGGGACAACCTACGAGCAGTACTTC. The full variable domain, rest sourced from reference TRBV28 and TRBJ2-7, is DVKVTQSSRYLVKRTGEKVFLECVQDMDHENMFWYRQDPGLGLRLIYFSYDVKMKEKGDIPEGYSVSREKKERFSLILESASTNQTSMYLCASRTSGTTYEQYFGPGTRLTVT.

The J gene is TRBJ1-2, the V gene TRBV20-1; 7 bases align to TRBD1. There are 11 residues in the CDR3. Per the germline V gene, CDR1 is DFQATT and CDR2 is SNEGSKA (reference sequence). V lost 7 bases, J lost 3 bases, and 2 bases stayed unmatched. CDR3 residues: CSGQGDYGYTF. Written as DNA, the CDR3 is TGCAGTGGACAGGGCGACTATGGCTACACCTTC.

The V call is TRBV6-5, the J call TRBJ2-7; weak D call: TRBD2 (6 bases). Germline assignment: CDR1 MNHEY and CDR2 SVGAGI. V was pared by 6 bases and J by 3 bases, with 15 bases between. This CDR3 comprises 14 residues. The CDR3 here is CASRRGVDYYEQYF. CDR3 sequence (DNA): TGTGCCAGCAGGAGAGGAGTGGACTACTACGAGCAGTACTTC.

The table lists this clone with a count of one. This sequence joins TRBV2 and TRBJ1-1; D is unclear. Per germline, CDR1 SNHLY and CDR2 FYNNEI. V lost 7 bases and J lost 1, with 10 bases in between. CDR3 length: 13 amino acids. The CDR3 nucleotides are TGTGCCAGCACAACACAGACGAACACTGAAGCTTTCTTT. Its translation is CASTTQTNTEAFF.

V is TRBV29-1 and J is TRBJ2-7; D is perhaps TRBD2 (6 bases). This CDR3 region has 12 residues. The germline V gene has CDR1 SQVTM and CDR2 ANQGSEA. Deletions cut 4 bases from V and 7 bases from J, with 14 bases between. CDR3 loop: CSVVRRAGEQYF. Written as DNA, the CDR3 is TGCAGCGTTGTGAGGAGGGCTGGGGAGCAGTACTTC.